This TCR beta chain came from a study of identical twins. The donors were all healthy and Caucasian. Study observations and caveats: Abundant cord blood beta clonotypes carried fewer insertions; memory repertoires showed none. Twins shared beta out-of-frame sequences in excess, but this excess was weaker.

With respect to this clonotype: Its antigen is unknown.

TCRdb reprocessed the 5' RACE reads via MiXCR and lists one record per CDR3 protein. Found here are about 240,000 distinct CDR3 sequences, 6.5% to 9% of them singletons; the top ten hold roughly 5.4%. Germline trimming cut 5 bases from V and 2 bases from J; bases unmatched to any gene: 7. The germline V gene has CDR1 MNHEY and CDR2 SMNVEV (reference sequence). The CDR3 is 15 residues long. A further study also used this sample, focusing on yellow fever vaccine responses in identical twins.

The source is a woman between 18 and 29 years old in good health. Material for sequencing was CD8+ T cells sorted from blood. The rearrangement uses TRBV27 and TRBJ2-3, with 7 bases aligning to TRBD2. In nucleotides, the CDR3 is TGTGCCAGCAGTCCCGTAGCGGGTTACACAGATACGCAGTATTTT. Its translation is CASSPVAGYTDTQYF.